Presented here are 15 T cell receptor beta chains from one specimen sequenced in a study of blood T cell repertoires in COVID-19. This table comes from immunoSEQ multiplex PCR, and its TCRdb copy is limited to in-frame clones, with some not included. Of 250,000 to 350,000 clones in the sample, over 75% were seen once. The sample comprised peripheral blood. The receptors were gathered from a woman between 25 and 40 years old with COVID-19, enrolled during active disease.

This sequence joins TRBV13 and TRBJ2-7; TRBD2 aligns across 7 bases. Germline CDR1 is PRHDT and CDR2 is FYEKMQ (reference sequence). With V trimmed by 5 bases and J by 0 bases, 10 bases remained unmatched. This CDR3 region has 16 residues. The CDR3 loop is CASSRSGGLSSYEQYF. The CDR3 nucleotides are TGTGCCAGCAGCCGATCCGGGGGGTTGAGCTCCTACGAGCAGTACTTC.

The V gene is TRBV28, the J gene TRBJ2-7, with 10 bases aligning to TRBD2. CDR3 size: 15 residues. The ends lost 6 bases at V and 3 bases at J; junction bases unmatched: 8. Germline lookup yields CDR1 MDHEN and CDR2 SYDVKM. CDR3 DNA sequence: TGTGCCAGCAGAAGACTAGCGGGTAGGGTCTACGAGCAGTACTTC. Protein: CASRRLAGRVYEQYF.

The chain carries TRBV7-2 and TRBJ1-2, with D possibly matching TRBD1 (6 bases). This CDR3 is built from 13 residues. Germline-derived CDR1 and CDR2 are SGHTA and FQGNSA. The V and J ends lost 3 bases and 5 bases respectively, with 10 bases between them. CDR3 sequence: CASSFRDTYGYTF. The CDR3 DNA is TGTGCCAGCAGCTTCCGGGACACTTATGGCTACACCTTC.

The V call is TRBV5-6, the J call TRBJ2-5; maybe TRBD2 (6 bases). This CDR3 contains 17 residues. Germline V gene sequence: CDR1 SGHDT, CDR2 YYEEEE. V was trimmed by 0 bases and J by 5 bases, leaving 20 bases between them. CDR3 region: CASSLGSVGRNRETQYF. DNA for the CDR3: TGTGCCAGCAGCTTGGGGTCCGTGGGGAGGAATAGGGAGACCCAGTACTTC.

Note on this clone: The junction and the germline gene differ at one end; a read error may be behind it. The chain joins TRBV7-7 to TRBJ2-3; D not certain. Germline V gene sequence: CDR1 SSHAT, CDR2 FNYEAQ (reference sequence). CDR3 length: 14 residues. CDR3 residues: CASSLDSRLDTQYF. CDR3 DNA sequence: TGTGCTAGCAGCTTAGATTCGCGGCTAGATACGCAGTATTTT. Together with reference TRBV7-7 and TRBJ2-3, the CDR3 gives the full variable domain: GAGVSQSPRYKVTKRGQDVTLRCDPISSHATLYWYQQALGQGPEFLTYFNYEAQPDKSGLPSDRFSAERPEGSISTLTIQRTEQRDSAMYRCASSLDSRLDTQYFGPGTRLTVL.

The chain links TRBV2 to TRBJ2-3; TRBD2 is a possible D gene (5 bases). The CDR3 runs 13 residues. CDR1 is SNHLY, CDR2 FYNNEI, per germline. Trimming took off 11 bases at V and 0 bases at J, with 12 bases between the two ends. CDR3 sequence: CAGGGQSTDTQYF. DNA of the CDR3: TGTGCCGGTGGAGGTCAGAGCACAGATACGCAGTATTTT.

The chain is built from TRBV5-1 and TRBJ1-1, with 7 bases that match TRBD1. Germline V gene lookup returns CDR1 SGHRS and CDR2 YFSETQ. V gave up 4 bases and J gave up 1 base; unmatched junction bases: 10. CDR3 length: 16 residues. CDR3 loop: CASSIQGQPSNTEAFF. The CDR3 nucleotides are TGCGCCAGCAGCATTCAGGGACAGCCATCGAACACTGAAGCTTTCTTT.

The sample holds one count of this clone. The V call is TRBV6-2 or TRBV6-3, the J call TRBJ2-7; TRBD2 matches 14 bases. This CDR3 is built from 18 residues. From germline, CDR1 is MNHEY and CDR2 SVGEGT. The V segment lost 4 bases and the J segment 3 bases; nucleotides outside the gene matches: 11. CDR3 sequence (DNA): TGTGCCAGCAGTTCTCACGAGGGACTAGCGGGAGTAAGCTACGAGCAGTACTTC. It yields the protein CASSSHEGLAGVSYEQYF.

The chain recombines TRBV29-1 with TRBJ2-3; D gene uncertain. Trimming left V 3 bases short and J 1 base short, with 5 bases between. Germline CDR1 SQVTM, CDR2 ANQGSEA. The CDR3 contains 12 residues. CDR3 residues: CSVDSGTDTQYF. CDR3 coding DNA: TGCAGCGTTGATTCTGGCACAGATACGCAGTATTTT.

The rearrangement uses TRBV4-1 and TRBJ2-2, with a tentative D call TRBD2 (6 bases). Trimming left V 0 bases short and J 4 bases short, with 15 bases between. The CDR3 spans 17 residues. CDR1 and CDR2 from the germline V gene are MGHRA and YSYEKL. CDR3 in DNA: TGCGCCAGCAGCCAAGATCGACCGGGAGTCAGCACCGGGGAGCTGTTTTTT. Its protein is CASSQDRPGVSTGELFF.

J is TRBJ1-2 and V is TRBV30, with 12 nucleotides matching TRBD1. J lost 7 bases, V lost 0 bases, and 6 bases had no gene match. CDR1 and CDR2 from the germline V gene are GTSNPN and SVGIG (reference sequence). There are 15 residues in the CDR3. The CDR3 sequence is CAWSVPGQGAGGYTF. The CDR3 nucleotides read TGTGCCTGGAGTGTCCCGGGACAGGGGGCCGGTGGCTACACCTTC.

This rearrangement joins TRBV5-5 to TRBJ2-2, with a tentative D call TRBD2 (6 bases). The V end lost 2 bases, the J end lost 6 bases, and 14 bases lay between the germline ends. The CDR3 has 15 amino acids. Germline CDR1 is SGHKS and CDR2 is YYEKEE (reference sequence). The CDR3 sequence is CASSFGGPDSGELFF. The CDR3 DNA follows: TGTGCCAGCAGCTTCGGAGGGCCAGATTCCGGGGAGCTGTTTTTT.

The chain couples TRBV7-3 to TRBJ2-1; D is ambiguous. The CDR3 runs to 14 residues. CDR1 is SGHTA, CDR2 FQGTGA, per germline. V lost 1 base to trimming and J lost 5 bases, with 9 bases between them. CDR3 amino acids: CASSLRAADNEQFF. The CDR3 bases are TGTGCCAGCAGCTTAAGGGCTGCCGACAATGAGCAGTTCTTC.

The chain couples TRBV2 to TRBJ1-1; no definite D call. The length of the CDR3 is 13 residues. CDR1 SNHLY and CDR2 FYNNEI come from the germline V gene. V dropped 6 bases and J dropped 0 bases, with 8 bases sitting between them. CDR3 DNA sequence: TGTGCCAGCAGGACGGACTTGAACACTGAAGCTTTCTTT. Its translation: CASRTDLNTEAFF. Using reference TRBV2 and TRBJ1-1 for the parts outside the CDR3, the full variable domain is EPEVTQTPSHQVTQMGQEVILRCVPISNHLYFYWYRQILGQKVEFLVSFYNNEISEKSEIFDDQFSVERPDGSNFTLKIRSTKLEDSAMYFCASRTDLNTEAFFGQGTRLTVV.

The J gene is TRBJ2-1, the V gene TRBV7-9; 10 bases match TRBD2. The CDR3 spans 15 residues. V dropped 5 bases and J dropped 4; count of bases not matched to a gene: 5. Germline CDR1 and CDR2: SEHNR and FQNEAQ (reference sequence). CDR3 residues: CASSLGLAAYNEQFF. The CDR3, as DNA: TGTGCCAGCAGCCTAGGACTAGCGGCTTACAATGAGCAGTTCTTC.